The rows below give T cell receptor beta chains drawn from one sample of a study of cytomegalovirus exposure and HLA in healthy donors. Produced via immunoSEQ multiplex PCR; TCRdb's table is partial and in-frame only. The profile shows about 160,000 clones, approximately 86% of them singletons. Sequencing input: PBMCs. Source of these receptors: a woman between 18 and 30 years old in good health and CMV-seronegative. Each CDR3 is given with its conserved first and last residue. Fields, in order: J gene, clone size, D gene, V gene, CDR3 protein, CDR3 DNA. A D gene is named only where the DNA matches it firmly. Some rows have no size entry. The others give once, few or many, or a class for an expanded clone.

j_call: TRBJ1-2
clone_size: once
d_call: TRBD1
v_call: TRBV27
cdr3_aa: CASRDRANYGYTF
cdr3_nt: TGTGCCAGCCGGGACAGGGCTAACTATGGCTACACCTTC

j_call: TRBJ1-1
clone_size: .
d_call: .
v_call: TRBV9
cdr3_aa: CASSSEGTEAFF
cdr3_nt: TGTGCCAGCAGCTCGGAGGGGACCGAAGCTTTCTTT

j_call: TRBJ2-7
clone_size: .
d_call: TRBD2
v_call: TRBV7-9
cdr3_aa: CASSVGRVAGEQYF
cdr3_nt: TGTGCCAGCAGCGTCGGACGGGTAGCGGGAGAGCAGTACTTC

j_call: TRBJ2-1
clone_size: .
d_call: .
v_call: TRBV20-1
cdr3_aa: CSAKGGDEQFF
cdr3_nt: TGCAGTGCTAAGGGGGGGGACGAGCAGTTCTTC

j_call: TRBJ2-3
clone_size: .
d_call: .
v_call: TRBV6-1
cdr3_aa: CASSERASRTDTQYF
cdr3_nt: TGTGCCAGCAGTGAGAGGGCTTCTCGCACAGATACGCAGTATTTT

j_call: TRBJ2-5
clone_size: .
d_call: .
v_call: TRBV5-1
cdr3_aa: CASRSGDEETQYF
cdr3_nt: TGCGCCAGCAGATCCGGGGATGAAGAGACCCAGTACTTC

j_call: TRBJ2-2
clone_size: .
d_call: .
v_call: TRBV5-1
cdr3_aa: CASSLAGNTGELFF
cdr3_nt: TGCGCCAGCAGCTTGGCAGGGAACACCGGGGAGCTGTTTTTT

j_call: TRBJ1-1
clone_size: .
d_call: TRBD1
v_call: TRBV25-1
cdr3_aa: CASSDHRGKNTEAFF
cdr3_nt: TGTGCCAGCAGTGATCACAGGGGTAAGAACACTGAAGCTTTCTTT

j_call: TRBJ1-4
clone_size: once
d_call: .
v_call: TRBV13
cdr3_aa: CASSWGRINEKLFF
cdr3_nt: TGTGCCAGCAGCTGGGGGCGGATTAATGAAAAACTGTTTTTT

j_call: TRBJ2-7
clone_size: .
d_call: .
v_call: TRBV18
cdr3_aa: CASSPDSGVHGEQYF
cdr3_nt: TGTGCCAGCTCACCGGACTCTGGCGTCCATGGGGAGCAGTACTTC

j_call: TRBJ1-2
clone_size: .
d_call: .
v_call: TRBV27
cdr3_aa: CASSPGQVVRTGWDYGYTF
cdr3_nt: TGTGCCAGCAGCCCGGGACAAGTCGTCCGCACGGGTTGGGACTATGGCTACACCTTC

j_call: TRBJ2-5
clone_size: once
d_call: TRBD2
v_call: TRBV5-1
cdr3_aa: CASSLSGGTENRRETQYF
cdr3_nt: TGCGCCAGCAGCTTGAGCGGGGGGACCGAAAATAGAAGAGAGACCCAGTACTTC

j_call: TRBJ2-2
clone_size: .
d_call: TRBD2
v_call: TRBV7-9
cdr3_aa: CASSRTTSGRNTGELFF
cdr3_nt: TGTGCCAGCAGCCGAACAACTAGCGGGAGGAACACCGGGGAGCTGTTTTTT